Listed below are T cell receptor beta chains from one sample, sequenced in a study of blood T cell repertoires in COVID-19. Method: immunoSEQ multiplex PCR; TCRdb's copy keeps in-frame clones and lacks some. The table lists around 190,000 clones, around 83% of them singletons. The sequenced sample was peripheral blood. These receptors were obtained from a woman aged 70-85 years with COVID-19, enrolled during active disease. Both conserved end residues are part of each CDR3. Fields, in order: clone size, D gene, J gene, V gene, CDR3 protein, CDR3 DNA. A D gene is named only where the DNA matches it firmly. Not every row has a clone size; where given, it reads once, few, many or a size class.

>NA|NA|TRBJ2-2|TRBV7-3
CASNLGGGPTGELFF
TGTGCCAGCAACCTAGGGGGAGGGCCAACCGGGGAGCTGTTTTTT
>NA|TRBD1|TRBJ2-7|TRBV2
CASTAQGAKYEQYF
TGTGCCAGCACTGCACAGGGGGCAAAGTACGAGCAGTACTTC
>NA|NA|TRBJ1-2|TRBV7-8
CASSLPTARGPFNIGYTF
TGTGCCAGCAGCTTACCCACCGCCAGGGGTCCTTTTAATATAGGCTACACCTTC
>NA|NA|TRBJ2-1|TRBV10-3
CAISESRGWQFF
TGTGCCATCAGTGAGTCACGAGGGTGGCAGTTCTTC
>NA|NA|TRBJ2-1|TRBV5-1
CASSLASLDFGNEQFF
NA
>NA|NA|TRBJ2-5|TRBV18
CASSPDGGGGETQYF
TGTGCCAGCTCGCCCGACGGGGGAGGCGGGGAGACCCAGTACTTC
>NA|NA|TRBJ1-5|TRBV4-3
CASAQRIGAKQGLNQPQHF
TGCGCCAGCGCTCAGCGAATTGGAGCCAAACAGGGCCTCAATCAGCCCCAGCATTTT
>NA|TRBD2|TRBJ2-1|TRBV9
CASSAGLYNEQFF
TGTGCCAGCAGCGCGGGACTATACAATGAGCAGTTCTTC
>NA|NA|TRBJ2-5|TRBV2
CASSGDFQETQYF
TGTGCCAGCAGTGGGGACTTCCAAGAGACCCAGTACTTC
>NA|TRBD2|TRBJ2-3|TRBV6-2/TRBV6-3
CASSYRLAGGPHTQYF
TGTGCCAGCAGTTACCGACTAGCGGGAGGGCCCCATACGCAGTATTTT
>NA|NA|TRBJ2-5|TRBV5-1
CASSPNPDTLQETQYF
TGCGCCAGCAGCCCCAATCCCGACACGCTGCAAGAGACCCAGTACTTC
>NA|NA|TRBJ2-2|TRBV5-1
CASSLARPDGELFF
TGCGCCAGCAGCTTGGCGCGGCCCGATGGGGAGCTGTTTTTT
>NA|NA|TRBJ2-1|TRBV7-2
CASSLTGVLNEQFF
TGTGCCAGCAGCCTTACGGGGGTTCTCAATGAGCAGTTCTTC
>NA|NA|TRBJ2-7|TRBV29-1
CAVKVAVEQYF
TGCGCGGTTAAGGTGGCGGTCGAGCAGTACTTC
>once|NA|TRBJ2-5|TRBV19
CASSAGAETQYF
TGTGCCAGTAGTGCAGGGGCAGAGACCCAGTACTTC
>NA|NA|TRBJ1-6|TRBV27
CASSSQRTTGTYNSPLHF
TGTGCCAGCAGTTCTCAAAGAACCACCGGGACTTATAATTCACCCCTCCACTTT